This T cell receptor beta chain stems from a study of T cell responses to AZD1222 COVID-19 vaccine. Regarding the study as a whole: CD4 TCRs linked to vaccination spanned spike, dominating at 160-218 and 743-854. The study reported that nearly half of spike-specific TCRs target unmutated variant regions. Clonal diversity may have been underestimated in mostly white British donors.

Trimming removed 3 bases from V and 3 bases from J; junction bases left unmatched: 7. Germline V gene data show CDR1 as MDHEN and CDR2 as SYDVKM. The CDR3 extends over 15 amino acids. A remark on this clone: Its target is not known.

The table came from immunoSEQ multiplex PCR; TCRdb's copy has only in-frame clones and leaves some out. The sample includes 90,000 to 150,000 clones, over 75% of them seen just once. The rearrangement joins TRBV28 to TRBJ2-7; TRBD1 matches at 8 bases. This receptor was identified in an adult in good health. The source material was peripheral blood, sampled on day 0 of AZD1222 vaccination. The DNA for the CDR3 is TGTGCCAGCAGTTTGGTAACAGGGGGTTTCTACGAGCAGTACTTC. Its protein product is CASSLVTGGFYEQYF.